Listed below are T cell receptor beta chains from one sample, sequenced in a study of T cell responses to AZD1222 COVID-19 vaccine. Data came from immunoSEQ multiplex PCR; TCRdb stores just in-frame clones and leaves some out. The data hold about 110,000 clones, with 70% to 90% observed a single time. This sample comprised peripheral blood, obtained 28 days after the second AZD1222 dose. All receptors come from an adult who received the AZD1222 COVID-19 vaccine. The CDR3 runs from the conserved cysteine through the conserved F or W. A D gene is named only where the DNA matches it firmly. Rows may omit the clone size; those that give it use once, few, many or a size class.

j_call: TRBJ1-1; clone_size: .; v_call: TRBV7-6; d_call: .; cdr3_nt: TGTGCCAGCAGCATGACAGCCGAAAGGAGGACTGAAGCTTTCTTT; cdr3_aa: CASSMTAERRTEAFF
j_call: TRBJ1-5; clone_size: .; v_call: TRBV28; d_call: .; cdr3_nt: TGTGCCAGCAGGGACTTGGGGGGCGGCAATCAGCCCCAGCATTTT; cdr3_aa: CASRDLGGGNQPQHF
j_call: TRBJ1-5; clone_size: .; v_call: TRBV10-1; d_call: .; cdr3_nt: TGCGCCAGCAGGAGATCCGAGGTTCAGCCCCAGCATTTT; cdr3_aa: CASRRSEVQPQHF
j_call: TRBJ2-7; clone_size: .; v_call: TRBV19; d_call: .; cdr3_nt: TGTGCCAGTACCTCGGGACTCCCCTCCTACGAGCAGTACTTC; cdr3_aa: CASTSGLPSYEQYF
j_call: TRBJ2-3; clone_size: .; v_call: TRBV5-1; d_call: .; cdr3_nt: TGCGCCAGCAACCCGGGAAGCACAGATACGCAGTATTTT; cdr3_aa: CASNPGSTDTQYF
j_call: TRBJ2-3; clone_size: .; v_call: TRBV29-1; d_call: .; cdr3_nt: TGCAGCGCCCGATCCCTGGTCGTTGGGGATACGCAGTATTTT; cdr3_aa: CSARSLVVGDTQYF
j_call: TRBJ2-3; clone_size: .; v_call: TRBV25-1; d_call: .; cdr3_nt: TGTGCCAGCAGTCCACCCCAGGGCGGACGAGGAGATACGCAGTATTTT; cdr3_aa: CASSPPQGGRGDTQYF
j_call: TRBJ1-1; clone_size: .; v_call: TRBV5-1; d_call: .; cdr3_nt: TGCGCCAGCAGCTACCCCGACAAGGGCACTGAAGCTTTCTTT; cdr3_aa: CASSYPDKGTEAFF
j_call: TRBJ1-1; clone_size: .; v_call: TRBV2; d_call: TRBD1; cdr3_nt: TGTGCCAGCATCCCGGACAGGGGTACTGAAGCTTTCTTT; cdr3_aa: CASIPDRGTEAFF
j_call: TRBJ2-1; clone_size: .; v_call: TRBV11-2; d_call: TRBD2; cdr3_nt: TGTGCCAGCAGCCTCTGGGGACTAGCGGGCTACAATGAGCAGTTCTTC; cdr3_aa: CASSLWGLAGYNEQFF
j_call: TRBJ2-1; clone_size: once; v_call: TRBV9; d_call: .; cdr3_nt: TGTGCCAGCAGCGTAGGGGGTGGATACTACAATGAGCAGTTCTTC; cdr3_aa: CASSVGGGYYNEQFF
j_call: TRBJ1-2; clone_size: .; v_call: TRBV5-1; d_call: TRBD1; cdr3_nt: TGCGCCAGCAGCTTGAACGAAGGGACAGGAGCCGGCTACACCTTC; cdr3_aa: CASSLNEGTGAGYTF
j_call: TRBJ2-5; clone_size: .; v_call: TRBV7-6; d_call: .; cdr3_nt: TGTGCCAGCAGCTGGGGGCTGGAGACCCAGTACTTC; cdr3_aa: CASSWGLETQYF
j_call: TRBJ1-4; clone_size: .; v_call: TRBV28; d_call: .; cdr3_nt: TGTGCCAGCAGTTTGACCGGGACCGGCAAAACTAATGAAAAACTGTTTTTT; cdr3_aa: CASSLTGTGKTNEKLFF
j_call: TRBJ1-4; clone_size: .; v_call: TRBV30; d_call: .; cdr3_nt: TGTGCCTGGAGTTTTCGGCGGGTTGAAAAACTGTTTTTT; cdr3_aa: CAWSFRRVEKLFF
j_call: TRBJ1-5; clone_size: .; v_call: TRBV6-5; d_call: .; cdr3_nt: TGTGCCAGCAGTCAGTCACCGAATCAGCCCCAGCATTTT; cdr3_aa: CASSQSPNQPQHF
j_call: TRBJ1-5; clone_size: .; v_call: TRBV6-2/TRBV6-3; d_call: .; cdr3_nt: TGTGCCAGCAGTTACGGGTCGAGACAGCCCCAGCATTTT; cdr3_aa: CASSYGSRQPQHF
j_call: TRBJ1-6; clone_size: .; v_call: TRBV15; d_call: .; cdr3_nt: TGTGCCACCAGCAGAGATCGTAGCTTCGCGGGGAATTCACCCCTCCACTTT; cdr3_aa: CATSRDRSFAGNSPLHF
j_call: TRBJ2-1; clone_size: .; v_call: TRBV7-9; d_call: TRBD2; cdr3_nt: TGTGCCAGCAGCTTAAGGTCACTAGCGGGAGTCAATGAGCAGTTCTTC; cdr3_aa: CASSLRSLAGVNEQFF
j_call: TRBJ2-7; clone_size: .; v_call: TRBV10-3; d_call: TRBD2; cdr3_nt: TGTGCCATCAGTGCCCCAGCGGGAGGGTCCTACGAGCAGTACTTC; cdr3_aa: CAISAPAGGSYEQYF
j_call: TRBJ1-2; clone_size: .; v_call: TRBV28; d_call: TRBD1; cdr3_nt: TGTGCCAGCAGCGGATTGACAGGGGGCTTGTTCTATGGCTACACCTTC; cdr3_aa: CASSGLTGGLFYGYTF
j_call: TRBJ2-3; clone_size: .; v_call: TRBV20-1; d_call: .; cdr3_nt: TGCAGTGCCCCTCGCACAGATACGCAGTATTTT; cdr3_aa: CSAPRTDTQYF
j_call: TRBJ2-2; clone_size: .; v_call: TRBV6-1; d_call: TRBD2; cdr3_nt: TGTGCCAGCAGTGAAGGGTGGCTTAGCGGGAGAGTCACCGGGGAGCTGTTTTTT; cdr3_aa: CASSEGWLSGRVTGELFF
j_call: TRBJ2-1; clone_size: .; v_call: TRBV18; d_call: TRBD2; cdr3_nt: TGTGCCAGCTCACGACGGACTAGCGGGAGCTACAATGAGCAGTTCTTC; cdr3_aa: CASSRRTSGSYNEQFF
j_call: TRBJ1-5; clone_size: .; v_call: TRBV6-6; d_call: .; cdr3_nt: TGTGCCAGCAAACCACCCGGACAAGGAGCGAATCAGCCCCAGCATTTT; cdr3_aa: CASKPPGQGANQPQHF
j_call: TRBJ1-1; clone_size: once; v_call: TRBV12-3/TRBV12-4; d_call: .; cdr3_nt: TGTGCCAGCAGTTCCCCGGTGAACACTGAAGCTTTCTTT; cdr3_aa: CASSSPVNTEAFF
j_call: TRBJ1-1; clone_size: .; v_call: TRBV10-2; d_call: TRBD1; cdr3_nt: TGCGCCAGCAGCTTTCAGGGGGTGAACACTGAAGCTTTCTTT; cdr3_aa: CASSFQGVNTEAFF
j_call: TRBJ2-7; clone_size: .; v_call: TRBV3-1/TRBV3-2; d_call: TRBD2; cdr3_nt: TGTGCCAGCAGCCCCGGGACTAGCGGCTTCTACGAGCAGTACTTC; cdr3_aa: CASSPGTSGFYEQYF
j_call: TRBJ1-5; clone_size: .; v_call: TRBV2; d_call: .; cdr3_nt: TGTGCCAGCAGAGCGGGGGGGCAGGGGCAGCCCCAGCATTTT; cdr3_aa: CASRAGGQGQPQHF
j_call: TRBJ1-2; clone_size: .; v_call: TRBV7-8; d_call: TRBD1; cdr3_nt: TGTGCCAGCAGCCTAACCGGGACAGGGACAGACGGCTACACCTTC; cdr3_aa: CASSLTGTGTDGYTF
j_call: TRBJ2-7; clone_size: .; v_call: TRBV5-1; d_call: .; cdr3_nt: TGCGCCAGCAGCCCCTCTTTGGGTCGGTTC; cdr3_aa: CASSPSLGRF
j_call: TRBJ1-2; clone_size: .; v_call: TRBV5-6; d_call: TRBD1; cdr3_nt: TGTGCCAGCAGCCTAGGACAGGGGAGTTATGGCTACACCTTC; cdr3_aa: CASSLGQGSYGYTF
j_call: TRBJ1-2; clone_size: .; v_call: TRBV19; d_call: TRBD1; cdr3_nt: TGTGCCAGTAACCCGACAGGGGGTGGCGATGGCTACACCTTC; cdr3_aa: CASNPTGGGDGYTF
j_call: TRBJ2-2; clone_size: .; v_call: TRBV11-3; d_call: TRBD2; cdr3_nt: TGTGCCAGCAGCTACCGGGAGGGCCTGGGGGAGCTGTTTTTT; cdr3_aa: CASSYREGLGELFF
j_call: TRBJ1-2; clone_size: .; v_call: TRBV18; d_call: .; cdr3_nt: TGTGCCAGCTCACCGCAGTGGGCGCAAGGAGGCTATGGCTACACCTTC; cdr3_aa: CASSPQWAQGGYGYTF
j_call: TRBJ2-5; clone_size: few; v_call: TRBV27; d_call: TRBD1; cdr3_nt: TGTGCCAGCAGAAGGGGGCTCAACCAAGAGACCCAGTACTTC; cdr3_aa: CASRRGLNQETQYF
j_call: TRBJ1-1; clone_size: .; v_call: TRBV27; d_call: .; cdr3_nt: TGTGCCAGCAGTCCAATCCCGGAGAACACTGAAGCTTTCTTT; cdr3_aa: CASSPIPENTEAFF
j_call: TRBJ2-5; clone_size: .; v_call: TRBV5-1; d_call: TRBD2; cdr3_nt: TGCGCCAGCAAGGAGAGGACTAGAGGCCAAGAGACCCAGTACTTC; cdr3_aa: CASKERTRGQETQYF
j_call: TRBJ1-6; clone_size: .; v_call: TRBV7-2; d_call: TRBD1; cdr3_nt: TGTGCCAGCAGCTTTACAGGGGGCAGGTCCTATAATTCACCCCTCCACTTT; cdr3_aa: CASSFTGGRSYNSPLHF
j_call: TRBJ1-2; clone_size: .; v_call: TRBV30; d_call: .; cdr3_nt: TGTGCCTGGAGTAACATCTATGGCTACACCTTC; cdr3_aa: CAWSNIYGYTF
j_call: TRBJ2-1; clone_size: .; v_call: TRBV5-1; d_call: .; cdr3_nt: TGCGCCAGCAGCTTGTACAGGGACAATGAGCAGTTCTTC; cdr3_aa: CASSLYRDNEQFF
j_call: TRBJ1-2; clone_size: .; v_call: TRBV18; d_call: .; cdr3_nt: TGTGCCAGCTCACCTAGTGGGGGCTCAATTAACTATGGCTACACCTTC; cdr3_aa: CASSPSGGSINYGYTF
j_call: TRBJ1-2; clone_size: .; v_call: TRBV28; d_call: .; cdr3_nt: TGTGCCACCCTACAGGGCGGATATGGCTACACCTTC; cdr3_aa: CATLQGGYGYTF
j_call: TRBJ1-4; clone_size: .; v_call: TRBV19; d_call: .; cdr3_nt: TGTGCCAGTAGTATGCGGACAGTTGCAACTAATGAAAAACTGTTTTTT; cdr3_aa: CASSMRTVATNEKLFF